This T cell receptor beta chain was recovered during a study of response to subunit inactivated influenza vaccine. Germline V gives CDR1 SGHAT, CDR2 FQNNGV. The CDR3 totals 16 residues. After removal of 4 bases from V and 3 bases from J, the junction contained 9 bases not matched to a gene. MiXCR, applied by TCRdb to the RT-PCR reads, yields one record per CDR3 protein. Of 300,000 to 350,000 distinct CDR3 sequences listed, approximately 23% were seen once; the top ten hold 9% to 12%. Comment on this clonotype: Antigen unknown.

General observations from the study: Each seasonal influenza vaccination recruits few new T cells, the authors suggested.

The V call is TRBV11-2, the J call TRBJ2-1; TRBD1 agrees at 7 bases. This TCR was sampled from a man between 50 and 69 years old who received an inactivated influenza vaccine. The starting material was PBMCs from blood, obtained approximately 20 months after vaccination. The CDR3 DNA reads as TGTGCCAGCAGCTCACCTAGGGGGCAGGACTACAATGAGCAGTTCTTC. It is translated as CASSSPRGQDYNEQFF.